The rows below give T cell receptor beta chains drawn from one sample of a study of a mutant IDH1 vaccine in newly diagnosed glioma. The protocol was immunoSEQ multiplex PCR, while the TCRdb copy is restricted to in-frame clones and leaves out a portion. This table has 31,000 or so clones, roughly 77% appearing once. For these TCRs, the target antigens are not known. This material consisted of PBMCs, taken from a glioma patient whose treatment included an IDH1 peptide vaccine. These TCRs come from a man younger than 45 with glioma. Both conserved end residues are part of each CDR3. A D gene is named only where the DNA matches it firmly. Clone size is not always given. Where it is, it says once, few, many or a class for expanded clones.

v_call	d_call	clone_size	j_call	cdr3_aa	cdr3_nt
TRBV6-5	NA	NA	TRBJ2-5	CASSIQGGSETQYF	TGTGCCAGCAGTATACAGGGTGGGTCGGAGACCCAGTACTTC
TRBV27	TRBD2	NA	TRBJ2-1	CASSLVAGVSEQFF	TGTGCCAGCAGTTTAGTAGCGGGAGTGAGTGAGCAGTTCTTC
TRBV19	NA	NA	TRBJ2-7	CASSSRSGGTYEQYF	TGTGCCAGTAGTTCCCGATCAGGGGGGACCTACGAGCAGTACTTC
TRBV21-1	NA	few	TRBJ2-5	CASSHPAGSQETQYF	TGTGCCAGCAGCCACCCAGCGGGGTCTCAAGAGACCCAGTACTTC
TRBV28	NA	NA	TRBJ1-2	CASSLSRGSYGYTF	TGTGCCAGCAGTTTATCAAGGGGTTCCTATGGCTACACCTTC
TRBV29-1	TRBD2	NA	TRBJ2-5	CSAIAGGQETQYF	TGCAGCGCCATAGCGGGAGGTCAAGAGACCCAGTACTTC
TRBV29-1	NA	once	TRBJ2-2	CSVEGGSGELFF	TGCAGCGTCGAGGGGGGGTCCGGGGAGCTGTTTTTT
TRBV7-9	TRBD1	NA	TRBJ2-7	CASLDRGLEQYF	TGTGCCAGCTTGGACAGGGGACTCGAGCAGTACTTC
TRBV7-2	TRBD1	once	TRBJ1-1	CASTNWNRGTEAFF	TGTGCCAGCACCAATTGGAACAGGGGCACTGAAGCTTTCTTT
TRBV2	NA	NA	TRBJ2-4	CASSEASGTNIQYF	TGTGCCAGCAGTGAAGCTAGTGGAACGAACATTCAGTACTTC
TRBV27	TRBD2	NA	TRBJ2-7	CASSFSGATYEQYF	TGTGCCAGCAGTTTTAGCGGGGCCACCTACGAGCAGTACTTC
TRBV2	NA	NA	TRBJ1-5	CASSEGRNNQPQHF	TGTGCCAGCAGTGAGGGACGGAACAATCAGCCCCAGCATTTT
TRBV2	TRBD1	NA	TRBJ1-4	CASTPPTGYNEKLFF	TGTGCCAGCACCCCTCCGACAGGGTATAATGAAAAACTGTTTTTT